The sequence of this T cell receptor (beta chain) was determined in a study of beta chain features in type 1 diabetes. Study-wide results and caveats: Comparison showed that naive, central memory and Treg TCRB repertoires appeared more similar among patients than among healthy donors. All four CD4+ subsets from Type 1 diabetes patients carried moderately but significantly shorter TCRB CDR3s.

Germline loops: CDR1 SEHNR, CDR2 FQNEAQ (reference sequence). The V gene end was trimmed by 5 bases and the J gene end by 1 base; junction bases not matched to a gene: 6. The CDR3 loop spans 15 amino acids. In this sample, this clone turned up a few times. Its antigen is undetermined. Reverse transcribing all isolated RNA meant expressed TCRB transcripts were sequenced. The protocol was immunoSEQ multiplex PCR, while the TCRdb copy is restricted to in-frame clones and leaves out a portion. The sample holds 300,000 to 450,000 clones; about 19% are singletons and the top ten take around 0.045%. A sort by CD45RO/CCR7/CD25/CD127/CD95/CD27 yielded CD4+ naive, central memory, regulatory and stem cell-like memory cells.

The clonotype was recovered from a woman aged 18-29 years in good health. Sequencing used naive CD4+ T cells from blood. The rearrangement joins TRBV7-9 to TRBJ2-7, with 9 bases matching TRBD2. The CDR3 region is CASSRRLADSYEQYF. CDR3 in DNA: TGTGCCAGCAGCCGAAGACTAGCGGATTCCTACGAGCAGTACTTC.